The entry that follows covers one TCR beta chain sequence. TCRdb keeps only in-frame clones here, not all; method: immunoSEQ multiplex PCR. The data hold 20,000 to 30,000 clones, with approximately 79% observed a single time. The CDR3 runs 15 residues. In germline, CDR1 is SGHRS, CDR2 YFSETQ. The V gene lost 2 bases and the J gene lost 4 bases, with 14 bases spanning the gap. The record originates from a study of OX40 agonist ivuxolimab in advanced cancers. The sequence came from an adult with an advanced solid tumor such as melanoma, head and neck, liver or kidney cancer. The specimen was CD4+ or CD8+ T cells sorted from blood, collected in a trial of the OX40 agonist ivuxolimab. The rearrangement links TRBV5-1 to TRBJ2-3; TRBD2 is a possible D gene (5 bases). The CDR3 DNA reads TGCGCCAGCAGCTTAGTACCGCGGGTATCAGATACGCAGTATTTT. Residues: CASSLVPRVSDTQYF.